This T cell receptor beta chain was sequenced during a study of read filtering for tumor transcriptome and immune sequencing. In its sample, this clonotype was seen many times. The CDR3 contains 15 residues. V was pared by 5 bases and J by 0 bases, with 10 bases between. Looked up from germline, CDR1 is SGHAT and CDR2 is FQNNGV. Molecular barcoded adaptors covering alpha/delta and beta/gamma chains were used on roughly 370 ng RNA. TCRdb itself ran the reads through MiXCR, one entry per CDR3 protein. The data contain tens of thousands of distinct CDR3 sequences, roughly an eighth of them singletons. The J gene is TRBJ2-2, the V gene TRBV11-2; TRBD1 is a possible D gene (6 bases). The sequencing input was a population of CD138-negative cells sorted from bone marrow. This receptor was taken from a donor aged 40 or older with multiple myeloma. The CDR3 is CASSPWTANTGELFF. The CDR3 DNA is TGTGCCAGCAGCCCCTGGACAGCGAACACCGGGGAGCTGTTTTTT.